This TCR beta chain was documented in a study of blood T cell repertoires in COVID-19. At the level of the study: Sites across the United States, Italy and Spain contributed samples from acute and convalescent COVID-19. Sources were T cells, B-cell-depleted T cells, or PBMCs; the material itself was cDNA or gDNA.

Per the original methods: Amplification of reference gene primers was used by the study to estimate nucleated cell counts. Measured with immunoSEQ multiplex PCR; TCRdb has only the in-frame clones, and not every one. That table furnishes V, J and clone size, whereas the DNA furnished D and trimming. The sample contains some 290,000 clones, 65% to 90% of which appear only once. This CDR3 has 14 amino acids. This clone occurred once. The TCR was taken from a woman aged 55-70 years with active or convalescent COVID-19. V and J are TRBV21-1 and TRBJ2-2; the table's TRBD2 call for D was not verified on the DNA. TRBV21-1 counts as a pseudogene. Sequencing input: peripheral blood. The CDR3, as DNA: TGTGCCAGGAAGGGTGCGGGGAACACCGGGGAGCTGTTTTTT. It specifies CARKGAGNTGELFF.